The text below deals with one TCR beta chain. Its specificity is not known. In germline, CDR1 is SNHLY, CDR2 FYNNEI. This CDR3 comprises 12 residues. V gave up 4 bases and J gave up 15 bases; unmatched junction bases: 7. The data were taken from a study of cytomegalovirus exposure and HLA in healthy donors. Overall study findings and caveats: Across donors, sequencing depth was assumed by presence/absence analyses to be roughly uniform.

PCR used 60 Vbeta primers and 13 Jbeta primers. Here immunoSEQ multiplex PCR was the method, and the copy in TCRdb shows in-frame clones only, minus some. The data contain about 89,000 clones, around nine tenths of them singletons. The sample taken for sequencing was PBMCs. The chain employs TRBV2 and TRBJ2-1, with 9 bases that match TRBD2. The TCR comes from a man aged 30 to 39 in good health and CMV-seropositive. The CDR3 protein is CASSGSSGIMFF. CDR3 bases: TGTGCCAGCAGTGGGTCTAGCGGGATAATGTTCTTC. The full variable domain, in which reference TRBV2 and TRBJ2-1 provide the parts outside the CDR3, is EPEVTQTPSHQVTQMGQEVILRCVPISNHLYFYWYRQILGQKVEFLVSFYNNEISEKSEIFDDQFSVERPDGSNFTLKIRSTKLEDSAMYFCASSGSSGIMFFGPGTRLTVL.